The clone carrying this TCR beta chain was seen once. Its specificity is not known. A read error may be the cause here, since a much bigger clone is one base away. The sample originates from a study of Graves' ophthalmopathy and Graves' hyperthyroidism. TCR beta CDR3 amplification used RNA transcripts. HTBI primers were used in a first-round RT-PCR, which preceded a second-round multiplex PCR. TCRdb reanalysed the multiplex PCR reads using MiXCR and keeps one entry per CDR3 protein. The sample lists 400,000 to 450,000 distinct CDR3 sequences, roughly 20% occurring once. General observations from the study: The majority of expanded thyroid clonotypes above 0.001 frequency also occurred in blood.

In germline, CDR1 is MDHEN, CDR2 SYDVKM. CDR3 length equals 14 residues. The chain joins TRBV28 to TRBJ1-5, with D possibly being TRBD1 (5 bases). The sequenced material came from peripheral blood. The source is a woman younger than 30 with stable Graves' hyperthyroidism. The CDR3 nucleotides are TGTGCCAGCAGTTTTCGACAGATCAATCAGCCCCATCATTTT. It codes for CASSFRQINQPHHF.